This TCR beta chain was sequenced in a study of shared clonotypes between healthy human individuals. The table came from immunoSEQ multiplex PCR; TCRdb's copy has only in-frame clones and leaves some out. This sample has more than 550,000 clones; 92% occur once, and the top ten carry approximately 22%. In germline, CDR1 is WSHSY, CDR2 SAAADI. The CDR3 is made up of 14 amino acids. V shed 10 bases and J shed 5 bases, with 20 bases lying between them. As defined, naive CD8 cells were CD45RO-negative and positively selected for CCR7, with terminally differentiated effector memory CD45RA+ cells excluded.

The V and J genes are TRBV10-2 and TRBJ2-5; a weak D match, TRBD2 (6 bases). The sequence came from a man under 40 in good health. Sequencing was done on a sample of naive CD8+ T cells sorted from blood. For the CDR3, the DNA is TGCGCCACACGGGACTCATATGGGGGGGAGACCCAGTACTTC. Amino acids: CATRDSYGGETQYF.